The 22 T cell receptor beta chains below all came from one sample that was sequenced in a study of T cells after yellow fever vaccination. TCRdb ran MiXCR on the 5' RACE reads and lists one entry per CDR3 protein. The table lists approximately 250,000 distinct CDR3 sequences, 6% to 8% of them singletons, with about 1% in the top ten. The input for sequencing was CD4+ T cells sorted from PBMCs, taken on the day of the yellow fever booster vaccination. Receptors were obtained from a man between 25 and 39 years old who received the YFV17D yellow fever vaccine.

Of note for this clonotype: The DNA is left out, because the CDR3 cannot be placed on it with certainty; the CDR3 is given as TCRdb lists it. The chain uses TRBV7-5 and TRBJ2-7. TRBV7-5 is a pseudogene locus. The CDR3 comprises 16 residues, both ends counted. The CDR3 sequence is CISVPEVLPRSYEQYF.

This clonotype was detected many times. The chain carries TRBV20-1 and TRBJ2-1, with 7 bases matching TRBD2. J gave up 0 bases and V 6 bases, and 5 bases lay outside the gene matches. Germline CDR1 is DFQATT and CDR2 is SNEGSKA (reference sequence). CDR3 length: 14 amino acids. CDR3 residues: CSALGGSSYNEQFF. The DNA of the CDR3 is TGCAGTGCCCTGGGAGGGAGCTCCTACAATGAGCAGTTCTTC.

There are many counts of this clonotype. CDR3 DNA sequence: TGCAGCGTTGTCCTGGTCTCCTACAATGAGCAGTTCTTC. It specifies CSVVLVSYNEQFF. This chain joins TRBV29-1 and TRBJ2-1; D uncertain. Germline-derived CDR1 and CDR2 are SQVTM and ANQGSEA. V was cut by 4 bases and J by 0 bases, with 7 bases left in between. This CDR3 contains 13 residues.

With respect to this clonotype: Compared with germline, one end of the junction differs, possibly owing to a read error. V gene TRBV3-1 combines with J gene TRBJ2-1, with 11 bases matching TRBD2. CDR1 and CDR2 (germline): LGHDT, YNNKEL (reference sequence). CDR3 length: 16 amino acids. Here the CDR3 DNA reads TGTGACAGCAGCCTGACTAGCGGGATTAATTACAATGAGCAGTTCTTC. It yields the protein CDSSLTSGINYNEQFF.

This clonotype has just a few counts. The chain links TRBV20-1 to TRBJ2-7; 7 bases map to TRBD2. The CDR3 is made up of 16 amino acids. Germline CDR1 and CDR2: DFQATT and SNEGSKA (reference sequence). With 3 bases clipped from V and 1 base from J, the junction kept 12 bases outside the gene matches. CDR3 amino acids: CSARAHGEGPSYEQYF. CDR3 coding DNA: TGCAGTGCTAGGGCTCACGGGGAGGGCCCGTCCTACGAGCAGTACTTC.

This clonotype was counted at least ten times. J is TRBJ2-2 and V is TRBV9; perhaps TRBD2 as D (5 bases). Looked up from germline, CDR1 is SGDLS and CDR2 is YYNGEE. The V end was cut by 0 bases, the J end by 7 bases, with 13 bases between. The CDR3 length is 15 residues. The CDR3 coding sequence is TGTGCCAGCAGCGTAGTGTCGGGGAGAGGCGGGGAGCTGTTTTTT. Amino acid sequence: CASSVVSGRGGELFF.

The gene calls are TRBV7-8 and TRBJ2-7; D not certain. V was cut by 4 bases and J by 1 base, with 11 bases left in between. Germline V gene lookup returns CDR1 SGHVS and CDR2 FQNEAQ. The CDR3 is 14 amino acids. This CDR3 is CASSSESDSYEQYF. In nucleotides, the CDR3 is TGTGCCAGCAGCTCGGAGTCTGATTCCTACGAGCAGTACTTC. Variable domain in full (rest from reference TRBV7-8 and TRBJ2-7): GAGVSQSPRYKVAKRGQDVALRCDPISGHVSLFWYQQALGQGPEFLTYFQNEAQLDKSGLPSDRFFAERPEGSVSTLKIQRTQQEDSAVYLCASSSESDSYEQYFGPGTRLTVT.

This rearrangement joins TRBV9 to TRBJ2-2, with D uncertain. CDR1 is SGDLS, CDR2 YYNGEE, per germline. There are 15 residues in the CDR3. Trimming left V 0 bases short and J 6 bases short, with 12 bases between. The chain's CDR3 is CASSVALGYAGELFF. The DNA for the CDR3 is TGTGCCAGCAGCGTAGCTTTGGGGTATGCCGGGGAGCTGTTTTTT.

The chain uses TRBV30 and TRBJ2-3, with D perhaps matching TRBD1 (6 bases). From germline, CDR1 is GTSNPN and CDR2 SVGIG (reference sequence). The CDR3 length is 14 residues. V lost 1 base to trimming and J lost 5 bases, with 13 bases between them. CDR3 nucleotide sequence: TGTGCCTGGAGTGGGGGGCCAGGCCAAGATACGCAGTATTTT. Its protein product is CAWSGGPGQDTQYF.

In this sample, this clonotype turned up many times. The chain carries TRBV7-9 and TRBJ2-3; 11 bases are a match to TRBD2. CDR3 length: 16 amino acids. V was clipped by 5 bases and J by 3 bases; unmatched bases: 7. Germline loops: CDR1 SEHNR, CDR2 FQNEAQ (reference sequence). CDR3 in DNA: TGTGCCAGCAGCAAAGCACTAGCGGGGGCGACAGATACGCAGTATTTT. Its translation is CASSKALAGATDTQYF.

The chain combines TRBV28 with TRBJ2-7, with D possibly being TRBD2 (5 bases). The CDR3 spans 13 residues. The germline gives CDR1 MDHEN, CDR2 SYDVKM. V lost 4 bases and J 5 bases, leaving 12 bases between the germline ends. CDR3 coding DNA: TGTGCCAGCAGTTGGTCCCCGGAGGACGAGCAGTACTTC. Protein sequence: CASSWSPEDEQYF.

There are many counts of this clonotype. The J gene is TRBJ2-1, the V gene TRBV7-9; 10 bases line up with TRBD1. V trimming: 5 bases; J trimming: 8 bases; junction bases outside the gene matches: 6. This CDR3 is built from 14 residues. Germline V gives CDR1 SEHNR, CDR2 FQNEAQ (reference sequence). CDR3 coding DNA: TGTGCCAGCAGCCCGGGACAGGGGAGGGATGAGCAGTTCTTC. Translated, it gives CASSPGQGRDEQFF. The full variable domain, with the rest looked up from reference TRBV7-9 and TRBJ2-1, is DTGVSQNPRHKITKRGQNVTFRCDPISEHNRLYWYRQTLGQGPEFLTYFQNEAQLEKSRLLSDRFSAERPKGSFSTLEIQRTEQGDSAMYLCASSPGQGRDEQFFGPGTRLTVL.

This clonotype was recorded a few times. The chain joins TRBV6-1 to TRBJ2-1; TRBD1 matches at 8 bases. Losses at the gene ends were 6 bases for V and 4 bases for J; bases not matched to a gene: 8. The CDR3 has 15 amino acids. Germline assignment: CDR1 MNHNS and CDR2 SASEGT. For the CDR3, the DNA is TGTGCCAGCAGGGTGTCAGGGGGCCGTTACAATGAGCAGTTCTTC. This sequence encodes CASRVSGGRYNEQFF.

The chain employs TRBV13 and TRBJ1-2; TRBD1 matches 9 bases. V lost 8 bases, J lost 8 bases, and 6 bases stayed unmatched. The CDR3 sequence is 12 residues long. Germline loops: CDR1 PRHDT, CDR2 FYEKMQ (reference sequence). The CDR3 region is CASGTGLGGYTF. In nucleotides, the CDR3 is TGTGCCAGCGGGACAGGGCTCGGGGGCTACACCTTC.

The chain links TRBV5-1 to TRBJ2-5; the match to TRBD2 covers 10 bases. The germline gives CDR1 SGHRS, CDR2 YFSETQ. V was pared by 0 bases and J by 5 bases, with 4 bases of the junction left unmatched. The CDR3 has 15 amino acids. The CDR3 nucleotides are TGCGCCAGCAGCTTGGCTAGCGGGAGCGGGGAGACCCAGTACTTC. Translation gives CASSLASGSGETQYF.

This clonotype appeared a few times. V usage is TRBV5-1 and J usage is TRBJ2-7; no clear D gene. CDR3 length: 11 residues. Germline V CDR1 and CDR2: SGHRS, YFSETQ. V lost 4 bases, J lost 6 bases, and 8 bases lay in between. CDR3 amino acids: CASSAESEQYF. CDR3 nucleotides: TGCGCCAGCAGCGCAGAATCCGAGCAGTACTTC.

This clonotype was recorded a few times. The chain couples TRBV29-1 to TRBJ2-3; perhaps D is TRBD1 or TRBD2 (5 bases each). CDR1 and CDR2 from the germline V gene are SQVTM and ANQGSEA. The CDR3 extends over 13 amino acids. The ends were cut back, 4 bases at V and 3 bases at J, with 11 bases in the middle. DNA of the CDR3: TGCAGCGTTGGACAGCGGTTAACAGATACGCAGTATTTT. Translating gives CSVGQRLTDTQYF.

This clonotype was counted between two and nine times. The rearrangement joins TRBV5-6 to TRBJ2-2; D not certain. This CDR3 is 13 amino acids long. Germline V lookup: CDR1 SGHDT, CDR2 YYEEEE. Trimming removed 4 bases from V and 3 bases from J, with 7 bases in between. The DNA for the CDR3 is TGTGCCAGCAGCCTTGAATACACCGGGGAGCTGTTTTTT. It specifies CASSLEYTGELFF.

This rearrangement joins TRBV5-1 to TRBJ2-2; D assignment may be TRBD1 or TRBD2 (5 bases each). Germline V gene data show CDR1 as SGHRS and CDR2 as YFSETQ. The V end was cut by 2 bases, the J end by 6 bases, with 17 bases between. This CDR3 contains 16 residues. The CDR3 nucleotides read TGCGCCAGCAGCTTTTCTGGTGGGGGTAGCGCCGGGGAGCTGTTTTTT. It encodes CASSFSGGGSAGELFF.

A few counts support this clonotype. V gene TRBV19 combines with J gene TRBJ1-1, with TRBD1 as a possible D gene (5 bases). The V and J ends lost 8 bases and 4 bases respectively, with 11 bases between them. The CDR3 is 12 residues long. CDR1 and CDR2 (germline): LNHDA, SQIVND (reference sequence). This CDR3 is CASDSGTTEAFF. The CDR3, as DNA: TGTGCCAGTGACTCAGGGACCACTGAAGCTTTCTTT.

This chain joins TRBV5-5 and TRBJ2-7, with 10 bases lining up with TRBD2. Unmatched junction bases numbered 9, after V lost 1 base and J lost 2 bases. CDR3 length: 17 amino acids. The germline V gene encodes CDR1 SGHKS and CDR2 YYEKEE (reference sequence). The chain's CDR3 is CASSLSPSGSITYEQYF. The CDR3 DNA sequence: TGTGCCAGCAGCTTGTCCCCTAGCGGGAGCATAACCTACGAGCAGTACTTC.

This clonotype was seen repeatedly, ten times or more. This CDR3 is CASSPIGPYTEAFF. As DNA, the CDR3 is TGTGCCAGCAGCCCGATTGGGCCCTATACTGAAGCTTTCTTT. The chain recombines TRBV7-9 with TRBJ1-1; no firm D call. The V end was cut by 5 bases, the J end by 5 bases, with 15 bases between. The CDR3 has 14 amino acids. In germline, CDR1 is SEHNR, CDR2 FQNEAQ (reference sequence).